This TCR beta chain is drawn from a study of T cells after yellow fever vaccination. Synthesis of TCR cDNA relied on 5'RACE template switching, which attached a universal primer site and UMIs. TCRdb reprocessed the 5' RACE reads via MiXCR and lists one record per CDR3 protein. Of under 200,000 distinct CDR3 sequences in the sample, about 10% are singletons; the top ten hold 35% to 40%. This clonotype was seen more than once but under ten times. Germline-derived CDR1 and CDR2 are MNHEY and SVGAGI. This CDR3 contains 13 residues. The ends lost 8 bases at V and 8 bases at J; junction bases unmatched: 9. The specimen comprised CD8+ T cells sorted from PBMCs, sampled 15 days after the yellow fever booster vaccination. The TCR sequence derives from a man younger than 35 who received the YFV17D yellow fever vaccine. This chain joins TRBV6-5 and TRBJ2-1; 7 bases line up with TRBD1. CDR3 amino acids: CASQLNRGDEQFF. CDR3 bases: TGTGCCAGCCAACTTAACAGGGGAGATGAGCAGTTCTTC.